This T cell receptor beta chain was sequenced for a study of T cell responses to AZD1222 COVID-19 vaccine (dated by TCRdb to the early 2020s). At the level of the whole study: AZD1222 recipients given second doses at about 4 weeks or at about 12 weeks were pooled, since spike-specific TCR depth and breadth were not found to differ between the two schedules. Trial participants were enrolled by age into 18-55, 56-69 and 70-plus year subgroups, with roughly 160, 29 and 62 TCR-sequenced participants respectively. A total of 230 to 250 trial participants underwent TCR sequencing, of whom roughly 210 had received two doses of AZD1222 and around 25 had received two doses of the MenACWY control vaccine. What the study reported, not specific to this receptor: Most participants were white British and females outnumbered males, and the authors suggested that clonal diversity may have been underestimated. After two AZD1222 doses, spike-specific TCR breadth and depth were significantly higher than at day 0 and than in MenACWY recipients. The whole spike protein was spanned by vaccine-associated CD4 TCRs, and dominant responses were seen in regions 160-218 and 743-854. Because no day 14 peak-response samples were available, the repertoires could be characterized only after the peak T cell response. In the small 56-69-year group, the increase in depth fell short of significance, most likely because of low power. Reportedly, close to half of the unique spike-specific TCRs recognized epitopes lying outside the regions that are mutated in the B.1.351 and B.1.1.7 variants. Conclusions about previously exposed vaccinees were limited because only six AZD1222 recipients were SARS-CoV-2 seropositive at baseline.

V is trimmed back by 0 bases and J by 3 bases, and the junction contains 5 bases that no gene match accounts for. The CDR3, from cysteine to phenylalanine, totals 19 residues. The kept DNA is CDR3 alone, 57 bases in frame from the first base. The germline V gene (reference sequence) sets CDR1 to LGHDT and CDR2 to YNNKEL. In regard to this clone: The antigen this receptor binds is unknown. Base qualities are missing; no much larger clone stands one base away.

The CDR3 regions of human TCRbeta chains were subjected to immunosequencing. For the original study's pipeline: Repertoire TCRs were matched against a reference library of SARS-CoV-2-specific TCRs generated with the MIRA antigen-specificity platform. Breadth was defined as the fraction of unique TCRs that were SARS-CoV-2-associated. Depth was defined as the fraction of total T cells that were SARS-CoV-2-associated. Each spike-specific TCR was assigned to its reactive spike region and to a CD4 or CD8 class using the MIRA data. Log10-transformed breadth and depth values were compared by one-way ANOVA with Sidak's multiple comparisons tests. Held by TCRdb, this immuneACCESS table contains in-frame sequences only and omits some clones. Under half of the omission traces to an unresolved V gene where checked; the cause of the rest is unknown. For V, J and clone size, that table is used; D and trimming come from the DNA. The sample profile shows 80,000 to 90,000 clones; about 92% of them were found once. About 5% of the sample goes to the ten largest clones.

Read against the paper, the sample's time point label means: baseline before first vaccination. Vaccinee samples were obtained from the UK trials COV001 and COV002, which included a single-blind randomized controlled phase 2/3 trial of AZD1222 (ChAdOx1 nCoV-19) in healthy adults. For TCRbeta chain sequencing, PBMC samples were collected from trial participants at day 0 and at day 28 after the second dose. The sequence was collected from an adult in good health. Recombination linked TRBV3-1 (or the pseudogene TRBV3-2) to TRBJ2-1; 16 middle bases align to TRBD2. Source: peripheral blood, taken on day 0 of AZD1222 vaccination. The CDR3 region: CASSQDRGLAGGNYNEQFF. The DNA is TGTGCCAGCAGCCAAGATCGGGGACTAGCGGGAGGGAACTACAATGAGCAGTTCTTC.